The clone carrying this T cell receptor beta chain was detected a few times. These data belong to a study of T cells in Graves' hyperthyroidism and ophthalmopathy. It was RNA transcripts that yielded the amplified TCR beta CDR3 regions. A set of HTBI primers served as the primers for a first-round RT-PCR of the TCR CDR3. One entry per CDR3 protein, called by TCRdb with MiXCR from the multiplex PCR reads. The sample records some 150,000 distinct CDR3 sequences, over 20% being singletons. This CDR3 comprises 15 residues. V was shortened by 5 bases and J by 4 bases, with 15 bases between the two germline ends. CDR1 is SGHTA, CDR2 FQGTGA, per germline.

Input material: blood. This chain connects TRBV7-3 to TRBJ2-1; D not resolved. The source of this sequence is a woman aged 45-65 years with Graves' hyperthyroidism that later progressed to Graves' ophthalmopathy. The CDR3, as DNA: TGTGCCAGCAGCCCAGATATATTCGGGTACAATGAGCAGTTCTTC. Translated, it gives CASSPDIFGYNEQFF. Supplemented by reference TRBV7-3 and TRBJ2-1, the full variable domain reads GAGVSQTPSNKVTEKGKYVELRCDPISGHTALYWYRQSLGQGPEFLIYFQGTGAADDSGLPNDRFFAVRPEGSVSTLKIQRTERGDSAVYLCASSPDIFGYNEQFFGPGTRLTVL.